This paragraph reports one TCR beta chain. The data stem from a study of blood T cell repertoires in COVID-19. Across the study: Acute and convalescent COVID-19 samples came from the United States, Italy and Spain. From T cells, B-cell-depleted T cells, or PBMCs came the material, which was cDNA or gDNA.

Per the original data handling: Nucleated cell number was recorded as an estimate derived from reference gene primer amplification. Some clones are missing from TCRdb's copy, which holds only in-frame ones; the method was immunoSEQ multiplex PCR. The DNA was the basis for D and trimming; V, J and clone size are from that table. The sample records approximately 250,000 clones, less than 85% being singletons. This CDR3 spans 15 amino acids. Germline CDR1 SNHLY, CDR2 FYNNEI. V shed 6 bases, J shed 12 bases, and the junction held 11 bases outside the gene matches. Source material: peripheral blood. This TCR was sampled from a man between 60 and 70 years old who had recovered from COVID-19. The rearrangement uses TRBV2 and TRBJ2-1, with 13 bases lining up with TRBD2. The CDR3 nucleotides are TGTGCCAGCAGGTTTCAAGGACTAGCGGGAGACCTGCAGTTCTTC. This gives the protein CASRFQGLAGDLQFF.